This T cell receptor (beta chain) was observed in a study of metastatic and nonmetastatic thyroid tumors. TCRdb used MiXCR to call clones anew from the PCR reads. Of 45,000 to 60,000 clones in the sample, 17% were seen once. This CDR3 region has 12 residues. Trimming took off 3 bases at V and 16 bases at J, with 16 bases between the two ends. CDR1 and CDR2 from the germline V gene are LNHDA and SQIVND (reference sequence). This clone was counted many times. Treatment of any kind had been given to no patient before thyroid surgery. The specimen was blood. The V call is TRBV19, the J call TRBJ2-1; TRBD1 might be the D (5 bases). The source of this sequence is a female donor with papillary thyroid cancer or a benign thyroid nodule (not recorded which). Some clones in this sample may be carry-over from other donors' samples. CDR3 bases: TGTGCCAGTAGTATTCTCTCTCACAGGAAATTCTTC. This sequence encodes CASSILSHRKFF.